These 3 T cell receptor beta chains came from one sample sequenced in a study of cytomegalovirus exposure and HLA in healthy donors. 13 Jbeta primers and 60 Vbeta primers were used for the PCR. Using immunoSEQ multiplex PCR, the repertoire was profiled, and TCRdb retains in-frame clones only, with some absent. The table lists around 210,000 clones, roughly 77% of them singletons. Material: PBMCs. Source of these receptors: a male donor in good health and CMV-seropositive.

The chain combines TRBV4-3 with TRBJ1-6; 7 bases match TRBD1. CDR3 length: 16 amino acids. V gave up 2 bases and J gave up 6 bases; unmatched junction bases: 7. CDR1 LGHNA and CDR2 YSLEER come from the germline V gene. The CDR3 here is CASSQHGGTVNSPLHF. The CDR3 region has the DNA TGCGCCAGCAGCCAACATGGGGGGACAGTTAATTCACCCCTCCACTTT.

This clone was recorded a few times. The chain is built from TRBV9 and TRBJ2-7, with 7 bases that match TRBD2. This CDR3 has 16 amino acids. Germline lookup yields CDR1 SGDLS and CDR2 YYNGEE. Trimming removed 5 bases from V and 5 bases from J; junction bases left unmatched: 16. In DNA, the CDR3 is TGTGCCAGCAGTCAGACTAGCAGCGTACGCTCGGACGAGCAGTACTTC. Amino acid sequence: CASSQTSSVRSDEQYF.

This clone was counted once. This rearrangement joins TRBV15 to TRBJ2-5, with D possibly matching TRBD1 (5 bases). Trimming removed 2 bases at V and 3 bases at J, with 10 bases between. The CDR3 has 14 residues. From germline, CDR1 is LNHNV and CDR2 YYDKDF (reference sequence). CDR3 in DNA: TGTGCCACCAGCAGACCAGGGTCCGAAGAGACCCAGTACTTC. This translates into CATSRPGSEETQYF.